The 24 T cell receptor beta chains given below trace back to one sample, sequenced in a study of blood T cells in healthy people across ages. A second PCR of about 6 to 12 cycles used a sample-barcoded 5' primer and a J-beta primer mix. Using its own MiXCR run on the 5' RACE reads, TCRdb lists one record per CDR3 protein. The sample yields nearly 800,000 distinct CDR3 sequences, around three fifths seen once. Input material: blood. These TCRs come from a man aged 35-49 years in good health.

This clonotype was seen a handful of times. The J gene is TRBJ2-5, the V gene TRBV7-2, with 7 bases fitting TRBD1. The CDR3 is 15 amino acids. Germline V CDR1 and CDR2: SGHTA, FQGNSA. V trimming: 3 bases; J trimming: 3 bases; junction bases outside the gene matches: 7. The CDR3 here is CASSFQTGTKETQYF. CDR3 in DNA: TGTGCCAGCAGCTTTCAGACAGGGACGAAAGAGACCCAGTACTTC.

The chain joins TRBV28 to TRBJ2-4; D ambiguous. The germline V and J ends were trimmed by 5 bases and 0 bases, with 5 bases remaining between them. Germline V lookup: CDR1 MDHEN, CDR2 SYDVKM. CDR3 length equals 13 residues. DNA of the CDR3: TGTGCCAGCAGTCAGGTAGCCAAAAACATTCAGTACTTC. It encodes CASSQVAKNIQYF.

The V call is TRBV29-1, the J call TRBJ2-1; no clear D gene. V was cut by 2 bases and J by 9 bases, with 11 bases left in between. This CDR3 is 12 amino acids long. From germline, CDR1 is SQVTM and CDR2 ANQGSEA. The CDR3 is CSVELRTIEQFF. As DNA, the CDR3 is TGCAGCGTTGAATTGCGGACGATTGAGCAGTTCTTC.

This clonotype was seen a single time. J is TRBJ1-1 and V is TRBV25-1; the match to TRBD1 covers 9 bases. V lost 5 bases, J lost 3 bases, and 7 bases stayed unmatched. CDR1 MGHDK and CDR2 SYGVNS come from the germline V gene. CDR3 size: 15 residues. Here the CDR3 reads CASSSRTGVDTEAFF. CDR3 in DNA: TGTGCCAGCAGTTCACGGACAGGGGTGGACACTGAAGCTTTCTTT.

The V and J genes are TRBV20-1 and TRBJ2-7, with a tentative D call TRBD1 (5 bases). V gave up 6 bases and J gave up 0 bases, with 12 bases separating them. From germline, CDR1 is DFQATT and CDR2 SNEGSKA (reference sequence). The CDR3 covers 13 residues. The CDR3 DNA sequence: TGCAGTGCCAGGGAAACAGCCTCCTACGAGCAGTACTTC. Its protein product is CSARETASYEQYF.

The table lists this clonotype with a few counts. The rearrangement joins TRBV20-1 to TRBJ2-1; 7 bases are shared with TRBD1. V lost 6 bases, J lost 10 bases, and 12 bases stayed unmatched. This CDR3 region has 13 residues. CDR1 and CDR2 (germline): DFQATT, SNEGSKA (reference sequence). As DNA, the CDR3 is TGCAGTGCCGAATTCCTAAGGGGGCAAGAGCAGTTCTTC. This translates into CSAEFLRGQEQFF.

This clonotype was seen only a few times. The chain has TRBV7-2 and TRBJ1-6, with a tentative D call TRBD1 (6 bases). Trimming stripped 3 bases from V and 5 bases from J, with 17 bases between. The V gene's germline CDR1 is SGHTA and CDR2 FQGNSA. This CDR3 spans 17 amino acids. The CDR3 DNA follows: TGTGCCAGCAGCTTGAGTGGGGGGGCAGCCCATAATTCACCCCTCCACTTT. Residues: CASSLSGGAAHNSPLHF.

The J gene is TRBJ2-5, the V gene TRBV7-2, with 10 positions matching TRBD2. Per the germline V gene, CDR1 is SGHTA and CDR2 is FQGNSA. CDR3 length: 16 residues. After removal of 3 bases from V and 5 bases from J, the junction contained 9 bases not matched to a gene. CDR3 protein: CASSLLPAGGSETQYF. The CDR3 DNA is TGTGCCAGCAGCTTGCTCCCAGCGGGAGGGAGTGAGACCCAGTACTTC.

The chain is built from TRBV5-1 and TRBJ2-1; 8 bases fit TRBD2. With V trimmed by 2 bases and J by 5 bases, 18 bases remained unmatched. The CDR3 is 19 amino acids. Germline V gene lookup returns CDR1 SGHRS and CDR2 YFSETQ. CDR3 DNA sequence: TGCGCCAGCAGCTTCAGCTTTCCGGCGACGCTAGCGGGCAACAATGAGCAGTTCTTC. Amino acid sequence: CASSFSFPATLAGNNEQFF.

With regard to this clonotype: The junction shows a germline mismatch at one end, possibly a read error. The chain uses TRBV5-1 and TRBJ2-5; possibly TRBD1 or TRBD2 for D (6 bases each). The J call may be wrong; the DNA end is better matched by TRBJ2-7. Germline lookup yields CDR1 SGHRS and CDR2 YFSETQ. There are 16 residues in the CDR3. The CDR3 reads CAGSPSSRGDSYEQYF. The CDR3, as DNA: TGCGCCGGCAGCCCCTCCTCGAGGGGGGACTCCTACGAGCAGTACTTC.

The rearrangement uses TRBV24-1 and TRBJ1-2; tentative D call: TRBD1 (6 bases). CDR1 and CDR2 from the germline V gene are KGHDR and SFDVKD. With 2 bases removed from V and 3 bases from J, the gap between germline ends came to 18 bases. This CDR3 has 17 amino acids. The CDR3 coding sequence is TGTGCCACCAGTGATTACAGGGCATCACGCAGAGACTATGGCTACACCTTC. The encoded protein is CATSDYRASRRDYGYTF.

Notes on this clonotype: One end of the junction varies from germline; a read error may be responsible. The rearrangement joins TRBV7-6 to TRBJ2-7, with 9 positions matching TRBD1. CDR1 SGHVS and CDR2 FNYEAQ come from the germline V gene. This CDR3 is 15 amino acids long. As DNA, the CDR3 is TGTGCCAGCGGCTTAGAAGGGACAGGGACCTACGAGCAGTACTTC. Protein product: CASGLEGTGTYEQYF.

In DNA form, the CDR3 reads TGTGCCAGCACCTTTCAACCTGGTGGAAATGAGCAGTACTTC. Translating it yields CASTFQPGGNEQYF. The chain uses TRBV28 and TRBJ2-5; D unresolved. CDR3 length: 14 amino acids. V shed 7 bases and J shed 11 bases, with 23 bases lying between them. The germline gives CDR1 MDHEN, CDR2 SYDVKM. The full variable domain, completed using reference TRBV28 and TRBJ2-5, is DVKVTQSSRYLVKRTGEKVFLECVQDMDHENMFWYRQDPGLGLRLIYFSYDVKMKEKGDIPEGYSVSREKKERFSLILESASTNQTSMYLCASTFQPGGNEQYFGPGTRLLVL.

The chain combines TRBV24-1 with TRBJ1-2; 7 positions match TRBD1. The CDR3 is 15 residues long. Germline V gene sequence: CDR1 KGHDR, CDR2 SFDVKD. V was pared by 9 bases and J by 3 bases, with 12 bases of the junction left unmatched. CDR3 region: CATPNRGYSYYGYTF. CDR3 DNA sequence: TGTGCCACCCCGAACAGGGGCTACTCATACTATGGCTACACCTTC.

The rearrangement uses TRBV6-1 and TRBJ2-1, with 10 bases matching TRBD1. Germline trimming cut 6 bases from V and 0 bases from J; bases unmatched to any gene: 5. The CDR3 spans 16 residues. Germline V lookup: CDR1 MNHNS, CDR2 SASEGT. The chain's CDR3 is CASREDRGGSYNEQFF. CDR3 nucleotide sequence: TGTGCCAGCAGGGAGGACAGGGGGGGCTCCTACAATGAGCAGTTCTTC.

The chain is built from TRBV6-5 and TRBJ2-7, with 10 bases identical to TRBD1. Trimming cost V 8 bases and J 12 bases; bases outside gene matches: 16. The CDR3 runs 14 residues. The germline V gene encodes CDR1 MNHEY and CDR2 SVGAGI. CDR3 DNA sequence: TGTGCCAGCCTATCAAGGGAAGACAGGGGGCGATTGTACTTC. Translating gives CASLSREDRGRLYF.

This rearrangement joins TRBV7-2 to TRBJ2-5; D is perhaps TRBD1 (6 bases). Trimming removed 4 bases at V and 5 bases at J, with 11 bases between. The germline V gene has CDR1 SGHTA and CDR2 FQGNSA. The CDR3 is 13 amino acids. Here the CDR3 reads CASSYTGLETQYF. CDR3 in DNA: TGTGCCAGCAGCTATACAGGGCTGGAGACCCAGTACTTC.

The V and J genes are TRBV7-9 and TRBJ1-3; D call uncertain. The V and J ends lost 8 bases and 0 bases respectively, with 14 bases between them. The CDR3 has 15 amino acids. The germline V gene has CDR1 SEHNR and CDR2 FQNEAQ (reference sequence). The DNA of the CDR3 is TGTGCCAGCGGAGACGGGCGTTTCTCTGGAAACACCATATATTTT. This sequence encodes CASGDGRFSGNTIYF. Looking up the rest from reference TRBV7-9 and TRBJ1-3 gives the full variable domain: DTGVSQNPRHKITKRGQNVTFRCDPISEHNRLYWYRQTLGQGPEFLTYFQNEAQLEKSRLLSDRFSAERPKGSFSTLEIQRTEQGDSAMYLCASGDGRFSGNTIYFGEGSWLTVV.

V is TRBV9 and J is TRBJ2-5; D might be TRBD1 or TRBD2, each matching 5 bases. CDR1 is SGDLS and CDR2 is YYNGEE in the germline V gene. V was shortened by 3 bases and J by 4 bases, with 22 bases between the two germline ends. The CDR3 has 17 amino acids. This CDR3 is CASSARGRDLAGETQYF. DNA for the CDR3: TGTGCCAGCAGCGCGAGGGGCCGGGACCTGGCGGGAGAGACCCAGTACTTC.

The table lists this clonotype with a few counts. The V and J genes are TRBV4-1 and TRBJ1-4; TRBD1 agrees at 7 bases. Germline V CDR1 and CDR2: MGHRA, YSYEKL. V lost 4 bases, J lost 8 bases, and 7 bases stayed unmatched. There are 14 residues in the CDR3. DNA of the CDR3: TGCGCCAGCAGCCCACAGGGGACGGGAGAAAAACTGTTTTTT. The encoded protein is CASSPQGTGEKLFF.

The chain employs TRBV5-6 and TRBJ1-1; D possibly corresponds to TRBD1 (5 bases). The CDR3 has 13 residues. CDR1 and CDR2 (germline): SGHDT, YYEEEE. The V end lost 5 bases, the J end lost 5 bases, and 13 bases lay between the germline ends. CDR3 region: CASSLQAGTEAFF. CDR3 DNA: TGTGCCAGCAGTCTACAGGCGGGAACTGAAGCTTTCTTT.

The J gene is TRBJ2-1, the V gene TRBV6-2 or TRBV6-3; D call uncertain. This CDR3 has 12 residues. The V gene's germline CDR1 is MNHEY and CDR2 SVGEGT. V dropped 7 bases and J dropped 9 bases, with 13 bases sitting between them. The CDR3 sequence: CASKDGPGEQFF. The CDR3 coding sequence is TGTGCCAGCAAGGATGGGCCGGGTGAGCAGTTCTTC.

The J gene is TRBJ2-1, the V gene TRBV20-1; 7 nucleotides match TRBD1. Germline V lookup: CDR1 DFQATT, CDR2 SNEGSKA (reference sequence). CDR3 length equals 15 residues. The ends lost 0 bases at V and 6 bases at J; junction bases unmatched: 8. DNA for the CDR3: TGCAGTGCTAGAGACCCTCGAGACAGGGCCAATGAGCAGTTCTTC. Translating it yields CSARDPRDRANEQFF.

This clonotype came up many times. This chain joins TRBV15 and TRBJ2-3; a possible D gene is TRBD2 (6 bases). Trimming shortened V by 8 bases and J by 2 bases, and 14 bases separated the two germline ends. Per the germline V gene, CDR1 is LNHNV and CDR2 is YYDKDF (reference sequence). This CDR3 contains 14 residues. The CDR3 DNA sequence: TGTGCCACCGCCCAGACTAGACCCACAGATACGCAGTATTTT. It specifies CATAQTRPTDTQYF.